This T cell receptor (beta chain) was retrieved from a study of HIV-infected patients and healthy controls. MiXCR, run by TCRdb on the 5' RACE reads, gives a single entry per CDR3 protein. Counted here are tens of thousands of distinct CDR3 sequences, roughly 19% occurring once; the ten biggest clones make up about 1.5%. CDR1 and CDR2 (germline): MNHEY, SVGAGI. This CDR3 spans 13 amino acids. V lost 5 bases to trimming and J lost 5 bases, with 11 bases between them. Sequenced sample: CD4+ T cells from blood. J is TRBJ2-3 and V is TRBV6-5, with D possibly TRBD2 on 6 matching bases. The origin of this receptor is a human donor in good health. The CDR3 sequence: CASSQPGGDTQYF. The CDR3 region has the DNA TGTGCCAGCAGTCAACCCGGGGGAGATACGCAGTATTTT.